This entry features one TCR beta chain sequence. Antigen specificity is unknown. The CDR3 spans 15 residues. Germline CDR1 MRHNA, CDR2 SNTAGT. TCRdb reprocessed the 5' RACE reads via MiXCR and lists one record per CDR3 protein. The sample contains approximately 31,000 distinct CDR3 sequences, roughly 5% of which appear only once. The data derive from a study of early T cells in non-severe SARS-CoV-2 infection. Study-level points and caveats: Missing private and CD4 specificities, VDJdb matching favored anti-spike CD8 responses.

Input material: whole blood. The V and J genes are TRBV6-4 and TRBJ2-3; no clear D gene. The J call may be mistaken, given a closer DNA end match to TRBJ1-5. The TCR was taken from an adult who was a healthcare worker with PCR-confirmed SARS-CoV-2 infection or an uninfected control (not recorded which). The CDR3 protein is CASSPSGSEADMQHF. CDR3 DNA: TGTGCCAGCAGTCCCAGCGGGAGTGAGGCAGATATGCAGCATTTT.